The 20 T cell receptor beta chains listed next were all sequenced from one sample in a study of blood T cell repertoires in COVID-19. Repertoires were generated with immunoSEQ multiplex PCR, while TCRdb's copy carries only in-frame clones and drops some. The data contain about 350,000 clones, 85% to 90% of them singletons. Sequenced material: peripheral blood. The receptors stem from a woman aged 45-60 years with COVID-19, enrolled during active disease.

The genes are TRBV5-1 and TRBJ2-1; 7 nucleotides align to TRBD2. The ends lost 0 bases at V and 5 bases at J; junction bases unmatched: 8. This CDR3 has 16 residues. Germline V lookup: CDR1 SGHRS, CDR2 YFSETQ. This CDR3 reads CASSLAPAGRNNEQFF. In DNA, the CDR3 is TGCGCCAGCAGCTTGGCTCCAGCGGGACGCAACAATGAGCAGTTCTTC.

The chain recombines TRBV25-1 with TRBJ1-4; D might be TRBD1 (5 bases). CDR3 size: 13 residues. Germline V CDR1 and CDR2: MGHDK, SYGVNS. V lost 7 bases to trimming and J lost 8 bases, with 14 bases between them. The CDR3 region has the DNA TGTGCCAGCACAGGGCAGAGCTTCGAAAAACTGTTTTTT. Encoded protein: CASTGQSFEKLFF.

The chain links TRBV27 to TRBJ2-5, with 14 positions matching TRBD2. From germline, CDR1 is MNHEY and CDR2 SMNVEV (reference sequence). V shed 0 bases and J 7 bases; nucleotides not matched to a gene: 13. This CDR3 is built from 19 residues. The CDR3 loop reads CASSLSGTSGSLRVWTQYF. CDR3 sequence (DNA): TGTGCCAGCAGTTTATCCGGGACTAGCGGGAGTTTACGAGTTTGGACCCAGTACTTC.

The rearrangement links TRBV24-1 to TRBJ2-5; D unresolved. Per the germline V gene, CDR1 is KGHDR and CDR2 is SFDVKD. The CDR3 is made up of 13 amino acids. V lost 9 bases to trimming and J lost 1 base, with 11 bases between them. CDR3 bases: TGTGCCACCTCCCCTCACGGCCAAGAGACCCAGTACTTC. Translation gives CATSPHGQETQYF.

This chain connects TRBV30 to TRBJ2-5; TRBD2 matches at 15 bases. V was pared by 3 bases and J by 4 bases, with 3 bases of the junction left unmatched. From germline, CDR1 is GTSNPN and CDR2 SVGIG (reference sequence). The length of the CDR3 is 15 residues. The CDR3 loop is CAWREGLAGGETQYF. CDR3 DNA: TGTGCCTGGAGAGAGGGACTAGCGGGAGGAGAGACCCAGTACTTC.

The chain carries TRBV7-9 and TRBJ1-2; 10 bases align to TRBD1. This CDR3 has 16 amino acids. With V trimmed by 2 bases and J by 4 bases, 7 bases remained unmatched. Germline V CDR1 and CDR2: SEHNR, FQNEAQ (reference sequence). CDR3 DNA sequence: TGTGCCAGCAGCTTATGGCGGGACAGGGGTGCCTATGGCTACACCTTC. It translates to CASSLWRDRGAYGYTF.

The chain has TRBV19 and TRBJ2-1; TRBD2 matches 7 bases. The junction had 6 bases not matched to a gene; V was cut back by 0 bases and J by 7 bases. From germline, CDR1 is LNHDA and CDR2 SQIVND (reference sequence). The CDR3 has 15 amino acids. The CDR3 region is CASSIDRGVFNEQFF. Here the CDR3 DNA reads TGTGCCAGTAGTATAGATCGGGGGGTTTTTAATGAGCAGTTCTTC.

This chain uses TRBV3-1 (or the pseudogene TRBV3-2) with TRBJ2-7; 11 bases fit TRBD2. The V gene end was trimmed by 0 bases and the J gene end by 5 bases; junction bases not matched to a gene: 6. CDR3 length: 16 amino acids. The germline CDR1 and CDR2 sequences are LGHDT and YNNKEL (reference sequence). This chain's CDR3 is CASSQDRLAGPNEQYF. In DNA, the CDR3 is TGTGCCAGCAGCCAAGATCGACTAGCGGGACCGAACGAGCAGTACTTC.

The chain employs TRBV6-4 and TRBJ2-7; D is uncertain. Germline V gene lookup returns CDR1 MRHNA and CDR2 SNTAGT. CDR3 length: 11 residues. Trimming removed 0 bases at V and 6 bases at J, with 3 bases between. CDR3: CASSDSSEQYF. Written as DNA, the CDR3 is TGTGCCAGCAGTGACTCGAGCGAGCAGTACTTC.

This chain uses TRBV18 with TRBJ1-2; D is possibly TRBD1 (5 bases). Germline values: CDR1 KGHSH, CDR2 LQKENI. The ends were cut back, 0 bases at V and 6 bases at J, with 11 bases in the middle. The CDR3 sequence is 14 residues long. CDR3: CASSPPGDGHGYTF. The CDR3 nucleotides read TGTGCCAGCTCACCACCAGGGGATGGGCATGGCTACACCTTC.

The CDR3 DNA is TGTGCCAGCAGCCAAAAACCGGTGGCAGGGGCCTCTCGGAACACTGAAGCTTTCTTT. Translated: CASSQKPVAGASRNTEAFF. The rearrangement joins TRBV3-1 (or the pseudogene TRBV3-2) to TRBJ1-1, with a possible D match to TRBD1 (6 bases). The V gene's germline CDR1 is LGHDT and CDR2 YNNKEL (reference sequence). Trimming removed 2 bases at V and 1 base at J, with 23 bases between. The CDR3 runs to 19 residues.

A remark on this clone: One end of the junction does not line up with germline, which may come from a read error. This sample includes further DNA sequences coding for the same CDR3. The V gene is TRBV7-7, the J gene TRBJ2-3, with 9 bases identical to TRBD2. The CDR3 length is 16 residues. Germline CDR1 reads SSHAT; CDR2 reads FNYEAQ (reference sequence). CDR3 protein: CASSLGLAGSTDTQYF. For the CDR3, the DNA is TGTGCTAGCAGCTTAGGGCTAGCGGGGAGCACAGATACGCAGTATTTT.

The CDR3 DNA follows: TGTGCCAGTAGCGAACAGACCCATAATCAGCCCCAGCATTTT. Amino acids: CASSEQTHNQPQHF. The chain is built from TRBV19 and TRBJ1-5; D unclear. Trimming removed 6 bases at V and 4 bases at J, with 13 bases between. This CDR3 is built from 14 residues. Per germline, CDR1 LNHDA and CDR2 SQIVND (reference sequence).

The chain carries TRBV19 and TRBJ2-1; D may be TRBD2 (5 bases). The CDR3 length is 13 residues. V lost 4 bases and J 7 bases, leaving 11 bases between the germline ends. Germline V gene lookup returns CDR1 LNHDA and CDR2 SQIVND (reference sequence). Written as DNA, the CDR3 is TGTGCCAGTAGTACCACGGGATGGAATGAGCAGTTCTTC. It is translated as CASSTTGWNEQFF.

The CDR3, as DNA: TGTGCCAGCAGACTGGAGAATCAGCCCCAGCATTTT. Translation: CASRLENQPQHF. V gene TRBV12-3 or TRBV12-4 combines with J gene TRBJ1-5, with D uncertain. V lost 6 bases and J 4 bases, leaving 7 bases between the germline ends. The CDR3 runs to 12 residues.

V is TRBV7-2 and J is TRBJ1-5, with a possible D match to TRBD1 (5 bases). The CDR3 is 14 amino acids. Trimming shortened V by 6 bases and J by 3 bases, and 12 bases separated the two germline ends. Germline loops: CDR1 SGHTA, CDR2 FQGNSA. The CDR3 here is CASSSGRVNQPQHF. DNA for the CDR3: TGTGCCAGCAGTTCCGGCAGGGTCAATCAGCCCCAGCATTTT.

V gene TRBV24-1 combines with J gene TRBJ2-2; 10 nucleotides align to TRBD1. CDR1 and CDR2 (germline): KGHDR, SFDVKD. Trimming removed 4 bases from V and 5 bases from J; junction bases left unmatched: 12. CDR3 size: 18 residues. CDR3: CATSDPTLRDRGTGELFF. The CDR3 DNA follows: TGTGCCACCAGTGACCCCACTCTCCGGGACAGGGGAACCGGGGAGCTGTTTTTT.

This rearrangement joins TRBV19 to TRBJ2-2; D is ambiguous. In germline, CDR1 is LNHDA, CDR2 SQIVND (reference sequence). The CDR3 runs to 14 residues. Deletions cut 1 base from V and 4 bases from J, with 7 bases between. This chain's CDR3 is CASSIAQATGELFF. The CDR3 DNA is TGTGCCAGTAGTATAGCGCAGGCCACCGGGGAGCTGTTTTTT.

The chain employs TRBV12-3 or TRBV12-4 and TRBJ1-5, with unresolved D. V was trimmed by 2 bases and J by 7 bases, leaving 9 bases between them. The CDR3 sequence is 13 residues long. The DNA for the CDR3 is TGTGCCAGCAGTTTATGGGGAGCACAGCCCCAGCATTTT. Translation: CASSLWGAQPQHF.

This chain links TRBV12-3 or TRBV12-4 with TRBJ2-5; D is perhaps TRBD2 (6 bases). CDR3 length: 12 amino acids. V was cut by 3 bases and J by 4 bases, with 6 bases left in between. CDR3 nucleotide sequence: TGTGCCAGCAGTTTGCGGGGAGAGACCCAGTACTTC. The encoded protein is CASSLRGETQYF.